The clone carrying this T cell receptor (beta chain) has just a few counts. Germline CDR1 reads SGHRS; CDR2 reads YFSETQ. The CDR3 is made up of 14 amino acids. V gave up 3 bases and J gave up 7 bases; unmatched junction bases: 10. This record comes from a study of CD8 T cells in ankylosing spondylitis. TCRdb redid the calling of the 5' RACE reads with MiXCR, one entry per CDR3 protein. The sample lists 300,000 to 400,000 distinct CDR3 sequences, approximately 14% occurring once. The gene calls are TRBV5-1 and TRBJ2-7; 7 nucleotides align to TRBD1. Sequencing was performed on blood, either unsorted or a sorted T cell fraction (not recorded which). The TCR sequence derives from a male donor with ankylosing spondylitis or in good health (not recorded which). The CDR3 here is CASSSRQGQGEQYF. DNA for the CDR3: TGCGCCAGCAGCTCTCGACAGGGCCAAGGGGAGCAGTACTTC.